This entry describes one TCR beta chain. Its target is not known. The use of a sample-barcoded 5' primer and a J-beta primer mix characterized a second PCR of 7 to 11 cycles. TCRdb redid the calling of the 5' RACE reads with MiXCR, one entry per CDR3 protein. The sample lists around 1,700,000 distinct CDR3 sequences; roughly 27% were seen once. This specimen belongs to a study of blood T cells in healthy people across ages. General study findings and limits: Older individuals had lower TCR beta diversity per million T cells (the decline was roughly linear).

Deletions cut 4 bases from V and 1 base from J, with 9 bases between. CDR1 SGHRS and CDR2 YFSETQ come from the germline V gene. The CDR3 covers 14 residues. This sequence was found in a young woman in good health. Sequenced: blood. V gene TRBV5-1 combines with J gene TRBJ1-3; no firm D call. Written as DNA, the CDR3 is TGCGCCAGCAGCCGGCAGGATTCTGGAAACACCATATATTTT. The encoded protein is CASSRQDSGNTIYF. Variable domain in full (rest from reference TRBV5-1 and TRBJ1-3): KAGVTQTPRYLIKTRGQQVTLSCSPISGHRSVSWYQQTPGQGLQFLFEYFSETQRNKGNFPGRFSGRQFSNSRSEMNVSTLELGDSALYLCASSRQDSGNTIYFGEGSWLTVV.